This T cell receptor (beta chain) was captured by sequencing in a study of cytomegalovirus exposure and HLA in healthy donors. Whole-study context: Under 90% of 350 to 400 genotyped donors fell in the Caucasian-associated ancestry cluster.

Amplification used 60 Vbeta primers and 13 Jbeta primers. Assay: immunoSEQ multiplex PCR; the TCRdb copy retains only in-frame clones and omits some. The table has 95,000 to 150,000 clones, approximately 79% seen once. As regards this clone: Its antigen is not identified.

The study's findings and limits: Within an earlier analysis, most TCR beta V segments proved productive either about 87% or about 30% of the time. High specificity and sensitivity for cytomegalovirus status were reported for the classifier. What a later analysis showed was that several of the most significant clusters appeared linked to common viral pathogens.

With 1 base clipped from V and 1 base from J, the junction kept 7 bases outside the gene matches. The CDR3 has 16 amino acids. Per germline, CDR1 SGHDT and CDR2 YYEEEE. The sequencing input was PBMCs. The chain combines TRBV5-6 with TRBJ1-1; TRBD1 agrees at 7 bases. The origin of this receptor is a man younger than 40 in good health and CMV-seronegative. The CDR3 here is CASSLSRQGQNTEAFF. In DNA, the CDR3 is TGTGCCAGCAGCTTGTCGAGACAGGGCCAGAACACTGAAGCTTTCTTT.